The clone carrying this T cell receptor beta chain was seen a few times. Its ends do not fully match the called genes, so a read error is possible. The source of the sample is a study of identical twins. The CDR3 runs to 11 residues. The V gene's germline CDR1 is SQVTM and CDR2 ANQGSEA. TCRdb reprocessed the 5' RACE reads with MiXCR, giving one entry per CDR3 protein. Of 250,000 or so distinct CDR3 sequences listed, approximately 8.6% are singletons. The same data also contributed to another study, on yellow fever vaccine responses in identical twins.

Sequenced material: CD8+ T cells sorted from blood. The source is a woman younger than 35 in good health. The chain recombines TRBV29-1 with TRBJ1-1, with a possible D match to TRBD1 (6 bases). This chain's CDR3 is CTGAGNTEAFF. The CDR3 nucleotides are TGTACGGGGGCGGGGAACACTGAAGCTTTCTTT.